Listed below are T cell receptor beta chains from one sample, sequenced in a study of T cell responses to AZD1222 COVID-19 vaccine. Generated by immunoSEQ multiplex PCR, the TCRdb table keeps only in-frame clones and is missing some. This table holds some 71,000 clones, about nine tenths found once. The sample here was peripheral blood, taken 28 days after the second AZD1222 dose. The receptors stem from an adult who received the AZD1222 COVID-19 vaccine. The CDR3 runs from the conserved cysteine through the conserved F or W. The D gene is left open where the match is weak. Not all rows give a size; the values are once, few, many and, for expanded clones, a class.

j_call: TRBJ1-2
v_call: TRBV11-1
clone_size: .
d_call: .
cdr3_aa: CASSLDSDGYTF
cdr3_nt: TGTGCCAGCAGCCTGGACAGCGATGGCTACACCTTC

j_call: TRBJ2-7
v_call: TRBV19
clone_size: .
d_call: .
cdr3_aa: CASSIGASFGGEQYF
cdr3_nt: TGTGCCAGTAGTATAGGGGCTTCTTTCGGGGGAGAGCAGTACTTC

j_call: TRBJ2-1
v_call: TRBV5-4
clone_size: once
d_call: .
cdr3_aa: CASSVEIGKPNEQFF
cdr3_nt: TGTGCCAGCAGCGTAGAGATAGGTAAACCCAATGAGCAGTTCTTC

j_call: TRBJ1-1
v_call: TRBV2
clone_size: once
d_call: .
cdr3_aa: CASSHRETGNTEAFF
cdr3_nt: TGTGCCAGCAGTCACAGGGAGACGGGGAACACTGAAGCTTTCTTT

j_call: TRBJ1-2
v_call: TRBV10-1
clone_size: .
d_call: TRBD1
cdr3_aa: CASILRGRDSDVIGGYTF
cdr3_nt: TGCGCCAGCATCCTACGGGGCCGGGACAGTGATGTCATTGGTGGCTACACCTTC

j_call: TRBJ2-7
v_call: TRBV4-3
clone_size: .
d_call: TRBD1
cdr3_aa: CASSQDRSGQGLYEQYF
cdr3_nt: TGCGCCAGCAGCCAAGATAGGTCAGGACAGGGCTTATACGAGCAGTACTTC

j_call: TRBJ2-7
v_call: TRBV7-9
clone_size: .
d_call: .
cdr3_aa: CASSLARAYEQYF
cdr3_nt: TGTGCCAGCAGCTTAGCGAGGGCCTACGAGCAGTACTTC

j_call: TRBJ1-1
v_call: TRBV29-1
clone_size: .
d_call: TRBD1
cdr3_aa: CSGKSFREGALGTEAFF
cdr3_nt: TGCAGCGGAAAGAGTTTTCGAGAGGGGGCCTTGGGCACTGAAGCTTTCTTT

j_call: TRBJ1-2
v_call: TRBV4-3
clone_size: .
d_call: .
cdr3_aa: CASSREKGGGLSGYTF
cdr3_nt: TGCGCCAGCAGCCGCGAAAAGGGAGGGGGGTTGAGTGGCTACACCTTC

j_call: TRBJ1-1
v_call: TRBV14
clone_size: .
d_call: .
cdr3_aa: CASSQDLQGTTEAFF
cdr3_nt: TGTGCCAGCAGCCAAGATTTACAGGGAACGACTGAAGCTTTCTTT

j_call: TRBJ2-5
v_call: TRBV4-2
clone_size: .
d_call: TRBD1
cdr3_aa: CASSPQTGGGETQYF
cdr3_nt: TGTGCCAGCAGCCCTCAGACAGGGGGCGGTGAGACCCAGTACTTC

j_call: TRBJ2-1
v_call: TRBV5-1
clone_size: .
d_call: .
cdr3_aa: CASSLAWGSRLDNEQFF
cdr3_nt: TGCGCCAGCAGCTTGGCCTGGGGAAGCCGTTTAGACAATGAGCAGTTCTTC

j_call: TRBJ2-1
v_call: TRBV5-6
clone_size: .
d_call: .
cdr3_aa: CASSSIYNEQFF
cdr3_nt: TGTGCCAGCAGCTCCATCTACAATGAGCAGTTCTTC

j_call: TRBJ2-7
v_call: TRBV30
clone_size: few
d_call: TRBD2
cdr3_aa: CAWSHLAGVYEQYF
cdr3_nt: TGTGCCTGGAGTCATTTAGCGGGGGTGTACGAGCAGTACTTC

j_call: TRBJ2-2
v_call: TRBV5-1
clone_size: .
d_call: TRBD2
cdr3_aa: CASSVGLAGNTGELFF
cdr3_nt: TGCGCCAGCAGCGTCGGACTAGCGGGAAACACCGGGGAGCTGTTTTTT

j_call: TRBJ2-1
v_call: TRBV27
clone_size: .
d_call: TRBD2
cdr3_aa: CASSLGAGGSKEQFF
cdr3_nt: TGTGCCAGCAGTTTAGGAGCGGGAGGGTCAAAAGAGCAGTTCTTC

j_call: TRBJ1-5
v_call: TRBV5-8
clone_size: .
d_call: .
cdr3_aa: CASSLHGGNQPQHF
cdr3_nt: TGTGCCAGCAGCTTGCATGGGGGTAATCAGCCCCAGCATTTT

j_call: TRBJ2-5
v_call: TRBV27
clone_size: .
d_call: TRBD1
cdr3_aa: CASSLTGAGETQYF
cdr3_nt: TGTGCCAGCAGCCTGACAGGGGCGGGGGAGACCCAGTACTTC

j_call: TRBJ2-7
v_call: TRBV29-1
clone_size: .
d_call: .
cdr3_aa: CSVAGSGVPPKYEQYF
cdr3_nt: TGCAGCGTTGCCGGATCGGGAGTCCCCCCCAAATACGAGCAGTACTTC

j_call: TRBJ1-5
v_call: TRBV19
clone_size: .
d_call: .
cdr3_aa: CASSINEENQPQHF
cdr3_nt: TGTGCCAGTAGTATAAATGAGGAAAATCAGCCCCAGCATTTT

j_call: TRBJ2-7
v_call: TRBV2
clone_size: few
d_call: .
cdr3_aa: CASTQGDEQYF
cdr3_nt: TGTGCCAGCACGCAGGGAGACGAGCAGTACTTC

j_call: TRBJ1-2
v_call: TRBV9
clone_size: .
d_call: TRBD1
cdr3_aa: CASSPRQGPRGYTF
cdr3_nt: TGTGCCAGCAGCCCTCGACAGGGGCCGAGGGGCTACACCTTC